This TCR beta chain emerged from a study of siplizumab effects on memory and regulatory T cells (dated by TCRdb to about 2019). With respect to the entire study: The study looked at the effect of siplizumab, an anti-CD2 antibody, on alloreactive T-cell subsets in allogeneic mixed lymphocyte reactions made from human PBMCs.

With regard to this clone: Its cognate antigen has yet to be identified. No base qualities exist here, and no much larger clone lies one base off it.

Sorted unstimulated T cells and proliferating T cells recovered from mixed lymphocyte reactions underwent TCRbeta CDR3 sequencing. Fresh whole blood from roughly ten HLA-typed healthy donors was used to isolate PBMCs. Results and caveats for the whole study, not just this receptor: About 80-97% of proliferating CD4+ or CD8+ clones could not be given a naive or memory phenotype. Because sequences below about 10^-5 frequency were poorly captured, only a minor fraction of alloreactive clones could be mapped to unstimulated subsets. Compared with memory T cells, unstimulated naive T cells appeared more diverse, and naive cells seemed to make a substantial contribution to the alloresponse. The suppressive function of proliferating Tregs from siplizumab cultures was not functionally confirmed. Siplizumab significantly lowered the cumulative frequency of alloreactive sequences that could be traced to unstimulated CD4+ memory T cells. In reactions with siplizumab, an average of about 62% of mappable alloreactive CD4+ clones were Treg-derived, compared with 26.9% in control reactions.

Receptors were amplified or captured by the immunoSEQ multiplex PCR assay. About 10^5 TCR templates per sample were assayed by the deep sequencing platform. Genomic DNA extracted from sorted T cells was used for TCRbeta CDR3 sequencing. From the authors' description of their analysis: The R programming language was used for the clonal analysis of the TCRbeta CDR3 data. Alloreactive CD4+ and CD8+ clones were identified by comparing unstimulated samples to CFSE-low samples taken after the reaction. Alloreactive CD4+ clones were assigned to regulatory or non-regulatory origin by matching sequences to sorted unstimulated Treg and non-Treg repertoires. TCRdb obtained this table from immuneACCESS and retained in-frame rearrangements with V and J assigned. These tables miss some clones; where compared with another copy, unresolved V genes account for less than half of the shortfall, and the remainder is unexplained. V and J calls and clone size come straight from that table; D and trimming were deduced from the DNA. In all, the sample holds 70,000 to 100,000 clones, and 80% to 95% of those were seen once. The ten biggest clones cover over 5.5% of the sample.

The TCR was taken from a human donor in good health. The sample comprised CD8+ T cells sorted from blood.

The CDR3 region: CASSIAWGRYSNQPQHF. The DNA is TGTGCCAGTAGTATAGCCTGGGGCCGGTATAGCAATCAGCCCCAGCATTTT. The chain employs TRBV19 and TRBJ1-5, and perhaps TRBD1 as D gene, on 5 matching bases. V was cut back by 1 base and J by 0 bases, leaving a gap of 13 bases between them. The CDR3 runs 17 residues from the cysteine to the phenylalanine. The sequence is cut down to CDR3 DNA, 51 bases in frame from base 1. CDR1 and CDR2, looked up from the germline V gene (reference sequence), are LNHDA and SQIVND.